This T cell receptor (beta chain) comes out of a study of cytomegalovirus exposure and HLA in healthy donors. Study results and caveats: Among TCR beta chains, those listed as cytomegalovirus-associated numbered about 160. According to reports, the classifier identified cytomegalovirus status with high specificity and sensitivity. Testing in vitro showed three CMV-associated chains specific for CMV antigens.

Note on this clone: Its cognate antigen is unknown.

The donors were in the roughly 110-subject validation cohort; that cohort was separate from the approximately 670-subject first cohort. Method: immunoSEQ multiplex PCR; TCRdb's copy keeps in-frame clones and lacks some. The data contain about 98,000 clones, 87% of them seen just once; the ten biggest clones take up about 4%. CDR1 and CDR2 (germline): SGHRS, YFSETQ. The CDR3 length is 15 residues. Unmatched junction bases numbered 10, after V lost 5 bases and J lost 6 bases. The specimen was PBMCs. The chain carries TRBV5-1 and TRBJ2-1; 8 bases align to TRBD2. The clonotype originates from a woman aged 30 to 39 in good health and CMV-seronegative. The CDR3 sequence is CASRFEGTSTNEQFF. For the CDR3, the DNA is TGCGCCAGCAGATTTGAGGGGACTAGTACCAATGAGCAGTTCTTC.